The T cell receptor (beta chain) described here comes from a study of T cell clones after liver transplantation. Study results and limitations: In two subjects, few donor cells limited the measurable donor-reactive repertoire. Migration into the graft, not deletion, may explain lost graft donor-reactive T cells.

Method: immunoSEQ multiplex PCR; TCRdb's copy keeps in-frame clones and lacks some. The sample holds tens of thousands of clones; roughly 90% are singletons and the top ten take approximately 2.6%. For this clone: What it recognizes is unknown.

The input for sequencing was CD4+ T cells from blood, taken before liver transplant. The source is a human donor who received a liver transplant.

CDR3: CASSAQGDQPQHF. CDR3 in DNA: TGTGCCAGCAGTGCTCAGGGGGATCAGCCCCAGCATTTT. The V call is TRBV6-5, the J call TRBJ1-5; 7 bases fit TRBD1. Germline CDR1 reads MNHEY; CDR2 reads SVGAGI. This CDR3 is built from 13 residues. Losses at the gene ends were 5 bases for V and 5 bases for J; bases not matched to a gene: 3.